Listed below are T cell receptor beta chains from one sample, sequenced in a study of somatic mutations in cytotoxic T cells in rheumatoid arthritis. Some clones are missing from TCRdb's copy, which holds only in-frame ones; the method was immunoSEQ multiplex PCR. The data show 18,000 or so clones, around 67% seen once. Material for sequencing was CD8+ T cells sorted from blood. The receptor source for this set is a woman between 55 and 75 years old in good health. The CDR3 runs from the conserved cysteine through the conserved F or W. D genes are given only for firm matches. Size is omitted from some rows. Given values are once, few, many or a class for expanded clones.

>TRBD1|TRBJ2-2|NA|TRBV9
TGTGCCAGCAGCGTAGATGCGGTCACCAGGGGGACCGGGGAGCTGTTTTTT
CASSVDAVTRGTGELFF
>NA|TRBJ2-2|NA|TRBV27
TGTGCCAGCAGTGTGTTGGGGACCGGGGAGCTGTTTTTT
CASSVLGTGELFF
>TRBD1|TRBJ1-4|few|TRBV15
TGTGCCACCAGCACGGGACAGGGGGCAGAAAAACTGTTTTTT
CATSTGQGAEKLFF
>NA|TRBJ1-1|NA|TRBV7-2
TGTGCCAGCAGCTTAGTCCTGGGCACTGAAGCTTTCTTT
CASSLVLGTEAFF
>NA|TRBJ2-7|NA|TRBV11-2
TGTGCCAGCAGCCCTACAGGATACTCCTACGAGCAGTACTTC
CASSPTGYSYEQYF
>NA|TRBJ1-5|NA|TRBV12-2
TGTGCAAGTCGCCCCACCCGGGACAGCCATAGCAATCAGCCCCAGCATTTT
CASRPTRDSHSNQPQHF
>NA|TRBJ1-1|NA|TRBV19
TGTGCCAGTAGTTCCCGGGGCCTGAACACTGAAGCTTTCTTT
CASSSRGLNTEAFF
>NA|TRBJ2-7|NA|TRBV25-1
TGTGCCAGCAGTGATATAGGGTTGGACTACGAGCAGTACTTC
CASSDIGLDYEQYF
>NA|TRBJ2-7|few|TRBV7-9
TGTGCCAGCAGCTCCGTCTGGAGCTCCTACGAGCAGTACTTC
CASSSVWSSYEQYF
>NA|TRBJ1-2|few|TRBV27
TGTGCCAGCAGTTTAATGGGGTCAAACTATGGCTACACCTTC
CASSLMGSNYGYTF
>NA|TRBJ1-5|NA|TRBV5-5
TGTGCCAGCAGCTTGAAGGGATTGGATCAGCCCCAGCATTTT
CASSLKGLDQPQHF
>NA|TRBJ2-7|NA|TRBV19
TGTGCCAGTAGTATAGATGGGAACAGGGTTTACGAGCAGTACTTC
CASSIDGNRVYEQYF
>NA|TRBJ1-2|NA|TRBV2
TGTGCCAGCTCCGGGAGTCCCAGCCCTACACCGCTTCCTCTGGTCTGCGCCTTC
CASSGSPSPTPLPLVCAF
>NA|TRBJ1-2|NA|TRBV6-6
TGTGCCAGCAGTTACCTCACAGGGTATGGCTACACCTTC
CASSYLTGYGYTF
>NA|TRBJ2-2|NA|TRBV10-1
TGCGCCAGCAGTGAGGTTAACACCGGGGAGCTGTTTTTT
CASSEVNTGELFF
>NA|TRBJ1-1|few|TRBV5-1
TGCGCCAGCAGCCCTAGGGACGGGAACACTGAAGCTTTCTTT
CASSPRDGNTEAFF
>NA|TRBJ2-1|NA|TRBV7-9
TGTGCCAGCAGCCTATCGGAGAGCTCCTACAATGAGCAGTTCTTC
CASSLSESSYNEQFF